The sequence of this T cell receptor (beta chain) was determined in a study of blood T cell repertoires in COVID-19. Study-wide background: From T cells, B-cell-depleted T cells, or PBMCs came the material, which was cDNA or gDNA.

This CDR3 comprises 15 residues. Unmatched junction bases numbered 8, after V lost 2 bases and J lost 7 bases. CDR1 MNHNS and CDR2 SASEGT come from the germline V gene. Data came from immunoSEQ multiplex PCR; TCRdb stores just in-frame clones and leaves some out. Among 250,000 to 350,000 clones, roughly 89% were seen once, and the ten largest hold roughly 2.9%. The specimen was PBMCs or T cells enriched from blood (not recorded which). This receptor was taken from a woman aged 45-59 years who had been exposed to COVID-19. The genes are TRBV6-1 and TRBJ2-1; TRBD2 aligns across 7 bases. The CDR3 here is CASSERTSGLNEQFF. The CDR3, as DNA: TGTGCCAGCAGTGAACGGACTAGTGGCCTTAATGAGCAGTTCTTC.